Below are 22 T cell receptor beta chains sequenced from a single sample in a study of neurological immune-mediated disorders. Regarding time point: technical triplicate 1. TCRdb recomputed calls from the 5' RACE reads with MiXCR, one row per CDR3 protein. The sample yields fewer than 45,000 distinct CDR3 sequences, 8.5% to 14% seen once. The specimen sequenced was PBMCs. These receptors were taken from a man aged 55 to 70 with HTLV-1-associated myelopathy (HAM/TSP).

This clonotype has at least ten counts. CDR3 amino acids: CSARVPGGKGGEQYF. CDR3 in DNA: TGCAGTGCTAGGGTCCCGGGGGGCAAGGGAGGCGAGCAGTACTTC. The rearrangement uses TRBV20-1 and TRBJ2-7; maybe TRBD2 (7 bases). The CDR3 is made up of 15 amino acids. From germline, CDR1 is DFQATT and CDR2 SNEGSKA (reference sequence). Trimming left V 3 bases short and J 6 bases short, with 21 bases between.

Ten or more counts support this clonotype. The chain uses TRBV20-1 and TRBJ1-4; 7 bases are shared with TRBD1. Trimming cost V 0 bases and J 5 bases; bases outside gene matches: 6. The CDR3 has 15 amino acids. Germline CDR1 DFQATT, CDR2 SNEGSKA (reference sequence). The CDR3 region is CSARDRQGQNEKLFF. CDR3 nucleotides: TGCAGTGCTAGAGACAGACAGGGCCAGAATGAAAAACTGTTTTTT.

This clonotype was seen repeatedly, ten times or more. The rearrangement uses TRBV3-1 and TRBJ1-2; D gene ambiguous. Trimming took 0 bases from V and 8 from J, leaving 10 bases between them. This CDR3 spans 13 amino acids. Germline V gene data show CDR1 as LGHDT and CDR2 as YNNKEL (reference sequence). The CDR3 DNA follows: TGTGCCAGCAGCCAAGAAAAGATGGGGGGCTACACCTTC. It specifies CASSQEKMGGYTF.

The sample holds many counts of this clonotype. The chain joins TRBV15 to TRBJ2-5; D gene unclear. The CDR3 loop spans 16 amino acids. V gave up 0 bases and J gave up 0 bases, with 11 bases separating them. Germline-derived CDR1 and CDR2 are LNHNV and YYDKDF (reference sequence). The CDR3 sequence is CATSRDRPRNQETQYF. The CDR3 DNA sequence: TGTGCCACCAGCAGAGATCGGCCCCGCAACCAAGAGACCCAGTACTTC.

This clonotype was counted many times. The chain couples TRBV20-1 to TRBJ1-3; 7 bases are shared with TRBD1. The ends lost 7 bases at V and 0 bases at J; junction bases unmatched: 18. The CDR3 is 18 amino acids. Germline V gene data show CDR1 as DFQATT and CDR2 as SNEGSKA (reference sequence). CDR3 amino acids: CSVAPRDRLPSSGNTIYF. CDR3 nucleotides: TGCAGTGTTGCCCCCCGGGACAGACTACCGAGCTCTGGAAACACCATATATTTT.

This clonotype was observed at least ten times. The chain has TRBV24-1 and TRBJ2-1; the match to TRBD1 covers 7 bases. The CDR3 loop spans 15 amino acids. With 3 bases clipped from V and 6 bases from J, the junction kept 7 bases outside the gene matches. The germline V gene encodes CDR1 KGHDR and CDR2 SFDVKD. Written as DNA, the CDR3 is TGTGCCACCAGTGATGTCGGCACAGGGGTCAATGAGCAGTTCTTC. Translation gives CATSDVGTGVNEQFF.

This clonotype was picked up one time. The chain combines TRBV13 with TRBJ1-1; TRBD1 is a possible D gene (5 bases). Germline V gene sequence: CDR1 PRHDT, CDR2 FYEKMQ (reference sequence). This CDR3 is 18 amino acids long. The V gene lost 0 bases and the J gene lost 0 bases, with 17 bases spanning the gap. The CDR3 DNA sequence: TGTGCCAGCAGCTTAGGGGCGGGGCTTAACCACATGAACACTGAAGCTTTCTTT. Translated, it gives CASSLGAGLNHMNTEAFF.

This clonotype was recorded many times. The chain combines TRBV21-1 with TRBJ1-6. TRBV21-1 is a pseudogene segment. The CDR3 has 13 residues. The CDR3 sequence is CASTRSHNSPLHF. DNA for the CDR3: TGTGCCAGCACCAGGTCCCATAATTCACCCCTCCACTTT.

This clonotype was counted ten times or more. The CDR3 protein is CASSLGSAKNIQYF. The DNA of the CDR3 is TGCGCCAGCAGCTTGGGGTCGGCCAAAAACATTCAGTACTTC. The chain has TRBV5-1 and TRBJ2-4; no clear D. This CDR3 is 14 amino acids long. Per the germline V gene, CDR1 is SGHRS and CDR2 is YFSETQ. The V end was cut by 0 bases, the J end by 1 base, with 5 bases between.

This clonotype was counted at least ten times. DNA for the CDR3: TGTGCCAGCACCAGCCGGAGGACTAGCACAGATACGCAGTATTTT. Amino acids: CASTSRRTSTDTQYF. V is TRBV2 and J is TRBJ2-3; D is possibly TRBD2 (5 bases). Per germline, CDR1 SNHLY and CDR2 FYNNEI. Trimming removed 7 bases at V and 0 bases at J, with 14 bases between. The CDR3 is 15 amino acids.

The table lists this clonotype with many counts. V is TRBV6-2 or TRBV6-3 and J is TRBJ2-3, with D possibly matching TRBD1 (6 bases). CDR1 and CDR2 from the germline V gene are MNHEY and SVGEGT. V dropped 7 bases and J dropped 3 bases, with 11 bases sitting between them. The CDR3 covers 13 residues. CDR3 nucleotide sequence: TGTGCCAGCAACAGGGTTCTGACAGATACGCAGTATTTT. Its translation: CASNRVLTDTQYF.

This clonotype was seen ten or more times. The chain links TRBV4-1 to TRBJ2-7, with 13 bases fitting TRBD2. Trimming cost V 1 base and J 3 bases; bases outside gene matches: 3. CDR3 length equals 16 residues. Per germline, CDR1 MGHRA and CDR2 YSYEKL. This chain's CDR3 is CASSQGGLAGIYEQYF. CDR3 in DNA: TGCGCCAGCAGCCAAGGGGGACTAGCGGGGATCTACGAGCAGTACTTC.

This clonotype showed up just a few times. The chain links TRBV29-1 to TRBJ2-1; D perhaps matches TRBD2 (6 bases). Germline values: CDR1 SQVTM, CDR2 ANQGSEA. The CDR3 runs 13 residues. V was cut by 7 bases and J by 5 bases, with 15 bases left in between. The CDR3 nucleotides read TGCAGCGCTACCGGGACTGGCAACAATGAGCAGTTCTTC. It translates to CSATGTGNNEQFF.

The sample holds many counts of this clonotype. V and J are TRBV3-1 and TRBJ1-2; D ambiguous. The V end lost 5 bases, the J end lost 4 bases, and 11 bases lay between the germline ends. Germline V lookup: CDR1 LGHDT, CDR2 YNNKEL (reference sequence). The CDR3 is 13 residues long. The CDR3: CASSGRGGYGYTF. DNA for the CDR3: TGTGCCAGCAGCGGCCGGGGAGGCTATGGCTACACCTTC.

This clonotype was counted many times. The chain couples TRBV18 to TRBJ2-3; 8 bases are a match to TRBD2. V was clipped by 5 bases and J by 2 bases; unmatched bases: 6. The CDR3 sequence is 15 residues long. Germline CDR1 and CDR2: KGHSH and LQKENI. The CDR3: CASSINSGNTDTQYF. The CDR3 DNA sequence: TGTGCCAGCTCAATCAATAGCGGGAACACAGATACGCAGTATTTT. Looking up the rest from reference TRBV18 and TRBJ2-3 gives the full variable domain: NAGVMQNPRHLVRRRGQEARLRCSPMKGHSHVYWYRQLPEEGLKFMVYLQKENIIDESGMPKERFSAEFPKEGPSILRIQQVVRGDSAAYFCASSINSGNTDTQYFGPGTRLTVL.

This clonotype has ten or more counts. The V call is TRBV7-3, the J call TRBJ1-2; TRBD1 aligns across 9 bases. The V gene's germline CDR1 is SGHTA and CDR2 FQGTGA. J was trimmed by 7 bases and V by 3 bases; bases with no gene match: 12. The CDR3 extends over 16 amino acids. The CDR3 loop reads CASSLTSGTGFSGYTF. The CDR3 DNA reads as TGTGCCAGCAGCTTGACCTCCGGGACAGGGTTTAGTGGCTACACCTTC.

At least ten counts were recorded for this clonotype. The chain employs TRBV3-1 and TRBJ2-3; 11 nucleotides match TRBD1. Germline CDR1 is LGHDT and CDR2 is YNNKEL (reference sequence). The CDR3 loop spans 16 amino acids. Trimming removed 0 bases from V and 11 bases from J; junction bases left unmatched: 10. CDR3 loop: CASSQERTGGVILQYF. The CDR3 coding sequence is TGTGCCAGCAGCCAAGAAAGGACAGGGGGCGTGATTTTGCAGTATTTT.

This clonotype was seen repeatedly, ten times or more. The chain uses TRBV7-2 and TRBJ1-5; D is ambiguous. This CDR3 is built from 14 residues. Germline V gene lookup returns CDR1 SGHTA and CDR2 FQGNSA. Trimming removed 5 bases at V and 5 bases at J, with 13 bases between. The CDR3 sequence: CASSTDPAHQPQHF. For the CDR3, the DNA is TGTGCCAGCAGCACCGACCCGGCCCATCAGCCCCAGCATTTT.

This clonotype was seen ten or more times. The chain employs TRBV20-1 and TRBJ2-1; D may be TRBD2 (5 bases). Germline V CDR1 and CDR2: DFQATT, SNEGSKA (reference sequence). There are 14 residues in the CDR3. The V end was cut by 2 bases, the J end by 2 bases, with 10 bases between. CDR3 sequence reads: CSARPSLTYNEQFF. CDR3 bases: TGCAGTGCTAGACCTAGCCTCACCTACAATGAGCAGTTCTTC.

The rearrangement joins TRBV5-6 to TRBJ1-1; a possible D gene is TRBD1 (5 bases). Germline assignment: CDR1 SGHDT and CDR2 YYEEEE. The CDR3 extends over 16 amino acids. The ends were cut back, 0 bases at V and 1 base at J, with 13 bases in the middle. CDR3 sequence: CASSLGGALGNTEAFF. For the CDR3, the DNA is TGTGCCAGCAGCTTGGGAGGGGCGCTAGGGAACACTGAAGCTTTCTTT.

This clonotype showed up many times. As DNA, the CDR3 is TGTGCCAGCAGCATGATACTAGCGGGGTCTTTTAATGAGCAGTTCTTC. It yields the protein CASSMILAGSFNEQFF. V usage is TRBV9 and J usage is TRBJ2-1; the match to TRBD2 covers 10 bases. The germline gives CDR1 SGDLS, CDR2 YYNGEE. The CDR3 runs to 16 residues. After removal of 4 bases from V and 7 bases from J, the junction contained 11 bases not matched to a gene.

This clonotype was seen at least ten times. The V and J genes are TRBV29-1 and TRBJ1-1; D call uncertain. Germline assignment: CDR1 SQVTM and CDR2 ANQGSEA. The V end lost 7 bases, the J end lost 4 bases, and 16 bases lay between the germline ends. The length of the CDR3 is 13 residues. CDR3 nucleotide sequence: TGCAGCGCCATAAAGAGCCGTGTCACTGAAGCTTTCTTT. This sequence encodes CSAIKSRVTEAFF.